A single sample gave rise to the 28 T cell receptor beta chains below, sequenced in a study of CD8+CD57+ T cells in acquired aplastic anemia (dated by TCRdb to the late 2010s). Reads for this sample came from an Illumina HiSeq 2000. Profiling of TCR beta VDJ combinations and CDR3 sequences used genomic DNA as the template. Through fastp at Q25 and MiXCR, TCRdb rebuilt clones from the public reads, retaining in-frame beta chains. Merged by CDR3 protein, the rows form single entries marked with the most common genes and DNA. This sample holds some 190,000 distinct CDR3 sequences; roughly half were observed only once. Approximately 3% of the sample goes to the ten largest clones. Sequencing used sorted CD4+, CD8+, or CD8+CD57+ T cells (not recorded which) from PBMCs. These TCRs come from a human donor in good health.

This sequence joins TRBV19 and TRBJ2-7; weak D call: TRBD1 (5 bases). Trimming took 7 bases from V and 3 from J, leaving 13 bases between them. Germline V gene lookup returns CDR1 LNHDA and CDR2 SQIVND (reference sequence). This CDR3 comprises 13 residues. The CDR3: CASMDQGDYEQYF. CDR3 bases: TGTGCCAGTATGGACCAGGGCGACTACGAGCAGTACTTC.

This clonotype was seen repeatedly, ten times or more. The chain links TRBV20-1 to TRBJ1-5, with D perhaps TRBD1 (6 bases). This CDR3 is 15 amino acids long. Trimming stripped 0 bases from V and 2 bases from J, with 11 bases between. Per the germline V gene, CDR1 is DFQATT and CDR2 is SNEGSKA (reference sequence). The chain's CDR3 is CSARDPGGRNQPQHF. CDR3 in DNA: TGCAGTGCTAGAGATCCGGGGGGGCGCAATCAGCCCCAGCATTTT.

This chain uses TRBV6-5 with TRBJ2-7; no firm D call. The CDR3 extends over 14 amino acids. The germline V gene has CDR1 MNHEY and CDR2 SVGAGI. The V gene lost 0 bases and the J gene lost 4 bases, with 10 bases spanning the gap. CDR3 bases: TGTGCCAGCAGTTACTCGGGCAGTGCGTACGAGCAGTACTTC. Encoded protein: CASSYSGSAYEQYF.

Details on this clonotype: A much larger clone sits a single nucleotide away, making a read error possible. V usage is TRBV29-1 and J usage is TRBJ2-2; weak D call: TRBD2 (6 bases). Germline CDR1 is SQVTM and CDR2 is ANQGSEA. The CDR3 runs to 15 residues. The CDR3 bases are TGCAGCGTTGAGTCCCGCGGGATTGATGGCGGGGAGCTGTCTTTT. It encodes CSVESRGIDGGELSF.

This clonotype was picked up many times. The chain combines TRBV7-9 with TRBJ2-1; maybe TRBD2 (6 bases). Trimming stripped 5 bases from V and 4 bases from J, with 18 bases between. From germline, CDR1 is SEHNR and CDR2 FQNEAQ (reference sequence). The CDR3 totals 16 residues. The CDR3 loop reads CASSRSGLLAYNEQFF. The CDR3 region has the DNA TGTGCCAGCAGCAGAAGTGGCCTCCTAGCGTACAATGAGCAGTTCTTC.

This sequence joins TRBV7-9 and TRBJ2-7; D is possibly TRBD1 (6 bases). CDR1 is SEHNR and CDR2 is FQNEAQ in the germline V gene (reference sequence). This CDR3 spans 14 amino acids. The germline V and J ends were trimmed by 5 bases and 4 bases, with 15 bases remaining between them. The CDR3 sequence is CASSSPGHQYEQYF. The CDR3 DNA reads TGTGCCAGCAGCAGTCCGGGACATCAATACGAGCAGTACTTC.

This clonotype has just a few counts. This chain joins TRBV2 and TRBJ1-6, with TRBD1 matching 9 bases. J lost 7 bases, V lost 5 bases, and 6 bases had no gene match. Germline CDR1 reads SNHLY; CDR2 reads FYNNEI. This CDR3 contains 15 residues. Here the CDR3 reads CASSLGTGSNSPLHF. The CDR3 bases are TGTGCCAGCAGTTTAGGGACAGGGTCGAATTCACCCCTCCACTTT.

This clonotype came up many times. The genes are TRBV4-1 and TRBJ1-2; D unclear. V gave up 1 base and J gave up 5 bases, with 11 bases separating them. The CDR3 totals 14 residues. Per the germline V gene, CDR1 is MGHRA and CDR2 is YSYEKL. The CDR3 reads CASSQGDGLYGYTF. The DNA for the CDR3 is TGCGCCAGCAGCCAAGGCGACGGATTATATGGCTACACCTTC.

CDR3 in DNA: TGCAGTGCTAGGGCGCGGAGCTACGAGCAGTACTTC. This gives the protein CSARARSYEQYF. This rearrangement joins TRBV20-1 to TRBJ2-7; D unresolved. Trimming left V 3 bases short and J 3 bases short, with 9 bases between. CDR1 DFQATT and CDR2 SNEGSKA come from the germline V gene (reference sequence). The CDR3 spans 12 residues.

The chain is built from TRBV7-3 and TRBJ2-1; D call uncertain. CDR1 and CDR2 (germline): SGHTA, FQGTGA. V was cut by 5 bases and J by 5 bases, with 7 bases left in between. This CDR3 has 12 amino acids. CDR3 DNA: TGTGCCAGCAGCGCGCCTGACAATGAGCAGTTCTTC. It yields the protein CASSAPDNEQFF.

V is TRBV11-2 and J is TRBJ2-4; 7 nucleotides line up with TRBD1. The CDR3 covers 15 residues. The V and J ends lost 1 base and 7 bases, in that order; junction bases with no gene match: 7. The germline V gene has CDR1 SGHAT and CDR2 FQNNGV. CDR3 nucleotide sequence: TGTGCCAGCAGCTTAGGACAGGGTGGAGTCAACATTCAGTACTTC. Translation gives CASSLGQGGVNIQYF.

This clonotype was observed many times. CDR3 coding DNA: TGTGCCAGCAGTTACCTAGCGGGGGCCTACGAGCAGTACTTC. Protein product: CASSYLAGAYEQYF. J is TRBJ2-7 and V is TRBV6-5, with 10 positions matching TRBD2. There are 14 residues in the CDR3. The junction had 0 bases not matched to a gene; V was cut back by 2 bases and J by 2 bases. Germline lookup yields CDR1 MNHEY and CDR2 SVGAGI.

This clonotype occurred many times. This chain connects TRBV5-1 to TRBJ1-5; 9 bases line up with TRBD1. The CDR3 consists of 15 residues. Trimming cost V 0 bases and J 5 bases; bases outside gene matches: 3. CDR1 and CDR2 from the germline V gene are SGHRS and YFSETQ. The chain's CDR3 is CASSLGDRVDQPQHF. In DNA form, the CDR3 reads TGCGCCAGCAGCTTGGGGGACAGGGTGGATCAGCCCCAGCATTTT.

This clonotype was seen ten or more times. This chain links TRBV19 with TRBJ1-5; no definite D call. Per germline, CDR1 LNHDA and CDR2 SQIVND (reference sequence). CDR3 length equals 15 residues. V lost 7 bases to trimming and J lost 3 bases, with 16 bases between them. The CDR3 protein is CASKAKDRVNQPQHF. DNA for the CDR3: TGTGCCAGTAAAGCAAAAGACCGAGTCAATCAGCCCCAGCATTTT.

This clonotype was observed many times. The chain has TRBV7-9 and TRBJ2-5; D call uncertain. The CDR3 has 14 residues. V was pared by 0 bases and J by 3 bases, with 8 bases between. Germline assignment: CDR1 SEHNR and CDR2 FQNEAQ (reference sequence). CDR3 coding DNA: TGTGCCAGCAGCTTAGCGGGTGTAAAAGAGACCCAGTACTTC. Translation gives CASSLAGVKETQYF.

About this clonotype itself: Given a much more abundant clone one base away, this may be a read error. The chain recombines TRBV11-3 with TRBJ2-1, with D perhaps matching TRBD2 (6 bases). Germline V gives CDR1 SGHNT, CDR2 YENEEA. The CDR3 totals 14 residues. The CDR3 coding sequence is TGTGCCAGCAGCACGGACTACCCAGCAAATGGGCAGTTCTTC. This sequence encodes CASSTDYPANGQFF.

The chain links TRBV19 to TRBJ2-7, with 7 bases fitting TRBD1. The V gene end was trimmed by 7 bases and the J gene end by 0 bases; junction bases not matched to a gene: 12. CDR1 is LNHDA, CDR2 SQIVND, per germline (reference sequence). There are 16 residues in the CDR3. The CDR3 is CASNSGTATYSYEQYF. CDR3 nucleotides: TGTGCCAGTAATTCCGGGACAGCAACCTACTCCTACGAGCAGTACTTC.

The J gene is TRBJ1-3, the V gene TRBV6-5; D is unclear. The CDR3 is made up of 15 amino acids. Germline V gene lookup returns CDR1 MNHEY and CDR2 SVGAGI. V shed 2 bases and J shed 0 bases, with 8 bases lying between them. CDR3 loop: CASSYPKDSGNTIYF. Written as DNA, the CDR3 is TGTGCCAGCAGTTACCCTAAAGACTCTGGAAACACCATATATTTT.

CDR3 nucleotide sequence: TGTGCCAGCAGTGAGGGTAGCGGAACCCCCTACGAGCAGTACTTC. Amino acids: CASSEGSGTPYEQYF. The chain employs TRBV2 and TRBJ2-7; perhaps TRBD2 as D (6 bases). Germline V gene data show CDR1 as SNHLY and CDR2 as FYNNEI. V lost 3 bases and J 2 bases, leaving 14 bases between the germline ends. CDR3 length equals 15 residues. The whole variable domain, remainder taken from reference TRBV2 and TRBJ2-7, is EPEVTQTPSHQVTQMGQEVILRCVPISNHLYFYWYRQILGQKVEFLVSFYNNEISEKSEIFDDQFSVERPDGSNFTLKIRSTKLEDSAMYFCASSEGSGTPYEQYFGPGTRLTVT.

This chain uses TRBV20-1 with TRBJ1-5, with TRBD1 identical over 7 bases. J was trimmed by 5 bases and V by 4 bases; bases with no gene match: 8. Per the germline V gene, CDR1 is DFQATT and CDR2 is SNEGSKA (reference sequence). The CDR3 contains 14 residues. The CDR3 sequence is CSAKRDSEYQPQHF. CDR3 nucleotides: TGCAGTGCTAAACGGGACAGTGAGTATCAGCCCCAGCATTTT.

V and J are TRBV6-8 and TRBJ1-2, with D possibly matching TRBD1 (6 bases). The CDR3 extends over 14 amino acids. The germline V gene encodes CDR1 MNHGY and CDR2 SAAAGT. Trimming removed 4 bases at V and 4 bases at J, with 13 bases between. The DNA for the CDR3 is TGTGCCAGCAGTTCCGCCGGGACACTCTATGGCTACACCTTC. Encoded protein: CASSSAGTLYGYTF.

This clonotype showed up many times. The chain is built from TRBV29-1 and TRBJ1-1; TRBD1 agrees at 10 bases. The germline V gene has CDR1 SQVTM and CDR2 ANQGSEA. V shed 7 bases and J 2 bases; nucleotides not matched to a gene: 13. There are 16 residues in the CDR3. CDR3 amino acids: CSAVPRDRGINTEAFF. Written as DNA, the CDR3 is TGCAGCGCCGTCCCCCGGGACAGGGGAATTAACACTGAAGCTTTCTTT.

V gene TRBV15 combines with J gene TRBJ1-5; 7 bases fit TRBD1. The length of the CDR3 is 17 residues. V trimming: 5 bases; J trimming: 4 bases; junction bases outside the gene matches: 14. Germline CDR1 and CDR2: LNHNV and YYDKDF (reference sequence). The DNA of the CDR3 is TGTGCCACCAGCCACACACAAGACAGGGACCTTAATCAGCCCCAGCATTTT. It specifies CATSHTQDRDLNQPQHF.

CDR3 sequence reads: CAITKRQGSGELFF. The CDR3 bases are TGTGCCATCACTAAGAGACAGGGGTCCGGGGAGCTGTTTTTT. V usage is TRBV10-3 and J usage is TRBJ2-2; TRBD1 aligns across 8 bases. Germline V lookup: CDR1 ENHRY, CDR2 SYGVKD. The CDR3 spans 14 residues. Losses at the gene ends were 7 bases for V and 6 bases for J; bases not matched to a gene: 7.

The chain is built from TRBV7-9 and TRBJ1-1; D is possibly TRBD1 (5 bases). V lost 7 bases and J 5 bases, leaving 23 bases between the germline ends. CDR3 size: 16 residues. Germline assignment: CDR1 SEHNR and CDR2 FQNEAQ (reference sequence). CDR3 protein: CASTLAHYQGGTEAFF. DNA of the CDR3: TGTGCCAGCACCTTGGCCCACTACCAGGGAGGGACTGAAGCTTTCTTT.

Worth noting for this clonotype: The CDR3 does not close with the conserved phenylalanine or tryptophan, likely indicating a read error. The chain employs TRBV19 and TRBJ1-1; D is uncertain. V was pared by 5 bases and J by 0 bases, with 4 bases between. The CDR3 has 12 amino acids. Germline CDR1 and CDR2: LNHDA and SQIVND (reference sequence). The CDR3 spells CASSFMNTEAFS. DNA for the CDR3: TGTGCCAGTAGTTTTATGAACACTGAAGCTTTCTCT.

This chain links TRBV24-1 with TRBJ2-7, with D maybe TRBD2 (6 bases). The V gene's germline CDR1 is KGHDR and CDR2 SFDVKD. The length of the CDR3 is 14 residues. The V end lost 6 bases, the J end lost 4 bases, and 15 bases lay between the germline ends. CDR3 residues: CATSTGTPPYEQYF. The CDR3 region has the DNA TGTGCCACCAGTACCGGGACTCCTCCGTACGAGCAGTACTTC.

This clonotype was recorded a few times. This sequence joins TRBV28 and TRBJ1-1; no definite D call. The germline CDR1 and CDR2 sequences are MDHEN and SYDVKM. The CDR3 covers 14 residues. The V end was cut by 7 bases, the J end by 1 base, with 13 bases between. The DNA for the CDR3 is TGTGCCAGCATCGGACCGGGCGAGAACACTGAAGCTTTCTTT. It codes for CASIGPGENTEAFF.